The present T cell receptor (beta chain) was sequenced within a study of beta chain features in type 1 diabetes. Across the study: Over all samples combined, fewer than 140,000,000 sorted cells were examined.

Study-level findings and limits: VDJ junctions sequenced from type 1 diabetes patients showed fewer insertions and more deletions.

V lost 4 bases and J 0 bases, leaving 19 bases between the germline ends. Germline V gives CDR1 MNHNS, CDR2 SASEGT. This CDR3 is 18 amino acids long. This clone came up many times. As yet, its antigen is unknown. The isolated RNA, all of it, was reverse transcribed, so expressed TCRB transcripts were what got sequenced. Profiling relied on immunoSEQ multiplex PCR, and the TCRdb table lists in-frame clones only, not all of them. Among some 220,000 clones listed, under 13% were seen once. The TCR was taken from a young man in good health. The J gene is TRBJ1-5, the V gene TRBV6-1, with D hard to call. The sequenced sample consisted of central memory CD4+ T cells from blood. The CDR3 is CASSGTVDGSYSNQPQHF. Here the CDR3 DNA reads TGTGCCAGCAGTGGAACAGTTGATGGGAGCTATAGCAATCAGCCCCAGCATTTT.